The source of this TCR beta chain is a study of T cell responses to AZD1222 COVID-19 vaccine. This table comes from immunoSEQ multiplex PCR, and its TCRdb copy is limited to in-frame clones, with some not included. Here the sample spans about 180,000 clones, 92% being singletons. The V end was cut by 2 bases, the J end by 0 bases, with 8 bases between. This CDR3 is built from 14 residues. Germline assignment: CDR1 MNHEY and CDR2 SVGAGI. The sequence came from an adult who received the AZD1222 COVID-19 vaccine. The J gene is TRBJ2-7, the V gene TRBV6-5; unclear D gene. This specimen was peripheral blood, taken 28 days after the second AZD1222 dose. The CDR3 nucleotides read TGTGCCAGCAGTTACGGTCGGAGCTCCTACGAGCAGTACTTC. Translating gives CASSYGRSSYEQYF.